This T cell receptor (beta chain) was sequenced during a study of OX40 agonist ivuxolimab in advanced cancers. The data were produced by immunoSEQ multiplex PCR, yet TCRdb's version contains in-frame clones alone and is incomplete. The table lists 75,000 or so clones, roughly 84% of them singletons, with about 8% in the top ten. Sampled blood was obtained at baseline, cycle 4 day 1, and cycle 7 day 1. The CDR3 is 14 residues long. Germline loops: CDR1 SGHRS, CDR2 YFSETQ. Trimming shortened V by 3 bases and J by 4 bases, and 14 bases separated the two germline ends. The chain links TRBV5-1 to TRBJ2-7, with D perhaps TRBD2 (6 bases). The clonotype originates from an adult with an advanced solid tumor such as melanoma, head and neck, liver or kidney cancer. Sample: CD4+ or CD8+ T cells sorted from blood, taken in a trial of the OX40 agonist ivuxolimab. The CDR3 coding sequence is TGCGCCAGCAGCTCAACGGTTGGGAGGTACGAGCAGTACTTC. Protein: CASSSTVGRYEQYF.